The sample holds many counts of the clone carrying this TCR beta chain. The target antigen is unknown. This CDR3 contains 16 residues. V trimming: 0 bases; J trimming: 5 bases; junction bases outside the gene matches: 7. CDR1 and CDR2 (germline): SQVTM, ANQGSEA. These data are taken from a study of regulatory T cells in long-lasting Graves disease. Both iRepertoire HTBI primers and Arm-PCR of CDR3 regions were used to build the TCR beta libraries. Each CDR3 protein is one row after TCRdb ran MiXCR on the multiplex PCR reads. The table includes around 500,000 distinct CDR3 sequences, around 13% detected once. Study-wide findings and caveats: Persistent disease samples used TRBV28, TRBJ1-2 and TRBJ2-5 preferentially.

Specified time point: newly diagnosed GD, antithyroid drugs for less than 3 months. From PBMCs, RNA was extracted and then used to make the TCR library. Patients came from an endocrinology department in Xi'an, China. These data were also filed under a second study, of T cells in Graves' hyperthyroidism and ophthalmopathy. From that second work: In patients aged 18 to 65, hyperthyroidism was newly diagnosed, with duration under 2 months. The HTBI primer set was used in a first-round RT-PCR of the TCR CDR3.

The rearrangement joins TRBV29-1 to TRBJ2-2; 9 bases map to TRBD1. The TCR originated in a woman in her twenties or thirties with Graves disease. This sample comprised peripheral blood mononuclear cells (PBMCs), obtained at new diagnosis, from a patient treated with antithyroid drugs. The CDR3 region has the DNA TGCAGCGTTGAAGATCAGGGACAGGGAGGGACCGGGGAGCTGTTTTTT. Its protein is CSVEDQGQGGTGELFF.